One and the same sample provided the 10 T cell receptor beta chains below, sequenced in a study of T cell responses to AZD1222 COVID-19 vaccine. Repertoires were generated with immunoSEQ multiplex PCR, while TCRdb's copy carries only in-frame clones and drops some. The profile shows approximately 81,000 clones, roughly 80% of them singletons. The material sequenced was peripheral blood, taken 28 days after the second AZD1222 dose. These receptors were taken from an adult who received the AZD1222 COVID-19 vaccine.

This clone was seen a few times. This chain connects TRBV12-3 or TRBV12-4 to TRBJ1-2; TRBD1 is a possible D gene (5 bases). Trimming pared 6 bases from V and 5 bases from J, leaving 13 bases between. This CDR3 is 13 amino acids long. This CDR3 reads CASSLGAGYGYTF. As DNA, the CDR3 is TGTGCCAGCAGCCTAGGGGCTGGGTATGGCTACACCTTC.

The chain uses TRBV15 and TRBJ2-3; perhaps TRBD2 as D (7 bases). CDR1 is LNHNV, CDR2 YYDKDF, per germline (reference sequence). This CDR3 is 16 amino acids long. V lost 0 bases, J lost 4 bases, and 14 bases lay in between. CDR3 sequence reads: CATSRDRGGRADTQYF. CDR3 coding DNA: TGTGCCACCAGCAGAGATAGGGGGGGGCGGGCAGATACGCAGTATTTT.

This clone occurred a few times. This sequence joins TRBV18 and TRBJ1-1; 7 bases agree with TRBD1. CDR3 size: 18 residues. The germline gives CDR1 KGHSH, CDR2 LQKENI. The junction had 11 bases not matched to a gene; V was cut back by 0 bases and J by 1 base. CDR3 nucleotide sequence: TGTGCCAGCTCACCACCGATGGGTACAGGGGCGAAGAACACTGAAGCTTTCTTT. Amino acids: CASSPPMGTGAKNTEAFF.

The genes are TRBV6-5 and TRBJ2-6; 7 bases fit TRBD1. From germline, CDR1 is MNHEY and CDR2 SVGAGI. The CDR3 runs to 15 residues. Trimming took 2 bases from V and 5 from J; bases not matched to a gene: 3. The CDR3 loop is CASSYRGRWANVLTF. The CDR3 DNA follows: TGTGCCAGCAGTTACAGGGGGCGGTGGGCCAACGTCCTGACTTTC.

This chain joins TRBV19 and TRBJ2-7; the D gene is possibly TRBD2 (5 bases). Germline V gene lookup returns CDR1 LNHDA and CDR2 SQIVND (reference sequence). The CDR3 spans 13 residues. V lost 6 bases to trimming and J lost 3 bases, with 12 bases between them. The chain's CDR3 is CASRGGRDYEQYF. CDR3 nucleotide sequence: TGTGCCAGTAGAGGAGGTAGAGACTACGAGCAGTACTTC. The full variable domain, its missing parts supplied by reference TRBV19 and TRBJ2-7, is DGGITQSPKYLFRKEGQNVTLSCEQNLNHDAMYWYRQDPGQGLRLIYYSQIVNDFQKGDIAEGYSVSREKKESFPLTVTSAQKNPTAFYLCASRGGRDYEQYFGPGTRLTVT.

V and J are TRBV30 and TRBJ2-7, with D perhaps matching TRBD2 (6 bases). The V gene lost 2 bases and the J gene lost 2 bases, with 13 bases spanning the gap. Germline CDR1 reads GTSNPN; CDR2 reads SVGIG (reference sequence). This CDR3 spans 14 amino acids. CDR3 coding DNA: TGTGCCTGGAGTATGGGTAGCGGAGCCTACGAGCAGTACTTC. The encoded protein is CAWSMGSGAYEQYF.

Notes on this clone: Other DNA sequences of this sample code for an identical CDR3. The chain uses TRBV19 and TRBJ1-5; no firm D call. Germline V lookup: CDR1 LNHDA, CDR2 SQIVND (reference sequence). CDR3 length equals 12 residues. V was shortened by 5 bases and J by 1 base, with 3 bases between the two germline ends. The CDR3 loop is CASSGSNQPQHF. CDR3 bases: TGTGCCAGTAGTGGAAGCAATCAGCCCCAGCATTTT.

This clone was seen repeatedly, ten times or more. The V call is TRBV27, the J call TRBJ1-2, with no clear D. V gave up 3 bases and J gave up 2 bases, with 16 bases separating them. The germline CDR1 and CDR2 sequences are MNHEY and SMNVEV (reference sequence). This CDR3 region has 16 residues. DNA for the CDR3: TGTGCCAGCAGTTTTGGGATAGGGTCAGCCAACTATGGCTACACCTTC. This codes for CASSFGIGSANYGYTF.

V gene TRBV28 combines with J gene TRBJ1-5; 9 bases fit TRBD1. The trim removed 2 bases at V and 6 bases at J, leaving 8 bases unmatched. Looked up from germline, CDR1 is MDHEN and CDR2 is SYDVKM. This CDR3 contains 16 residues. CDR3 sequence reads: CASSLIGQGIGQPQHF. The CDR3 DNA reads as TGTGCCAGCAGTTTAATAGGACAGGGGATCGGTCAGCCCCAGCATTTT. Full variable domain (outside the CDR3, taken from reference TRBV28 and TRBJ1-5): DVKVTQSSRYLVKRTGEKVFLECVQDMDHENMFWYRQDPGLGLRLIYFSYDVKMKEKGDIPEGYSVSREKKERFSLILESASTNQTSMYLCASSLIGQGIGQPQHFGDGTRLSIL.

This clone was seen only once. This chain links TRBV6-2 or TRBV6-3 with TRBJ2-4; the D gene is possibly TRBD2 (6 bases). Trimming left V 3 bases short and J 4 bases short, with 10 bases between. Germline V gene lookup returns CDR1 MNHEY and CDR2 SVGEGT. The CDR3 totals 14 residues. CDR3 sequence: CASSYGGSKNIQYF. The CDR3, as DNA: TGTGCCAGCAGTTATGGAGGGTCGAAAAACATTCAGTACTTC.